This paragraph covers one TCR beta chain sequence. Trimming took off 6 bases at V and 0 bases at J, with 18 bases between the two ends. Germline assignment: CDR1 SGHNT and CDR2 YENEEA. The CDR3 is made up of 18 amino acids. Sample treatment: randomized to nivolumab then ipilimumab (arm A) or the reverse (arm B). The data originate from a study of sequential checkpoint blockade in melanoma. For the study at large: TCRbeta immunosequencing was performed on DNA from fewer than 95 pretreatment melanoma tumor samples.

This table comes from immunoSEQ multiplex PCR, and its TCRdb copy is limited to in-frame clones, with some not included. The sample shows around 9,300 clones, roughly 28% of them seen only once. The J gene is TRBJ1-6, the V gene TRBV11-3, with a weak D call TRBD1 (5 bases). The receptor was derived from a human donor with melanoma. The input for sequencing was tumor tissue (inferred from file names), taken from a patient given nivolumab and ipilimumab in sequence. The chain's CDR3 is CASRRTSLMSSYNSPLHF. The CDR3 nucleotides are TGTGCCAGCAGAAGGACAAGCCTGATGAGCTCCTATAATTCACCCCTCCACTTT.